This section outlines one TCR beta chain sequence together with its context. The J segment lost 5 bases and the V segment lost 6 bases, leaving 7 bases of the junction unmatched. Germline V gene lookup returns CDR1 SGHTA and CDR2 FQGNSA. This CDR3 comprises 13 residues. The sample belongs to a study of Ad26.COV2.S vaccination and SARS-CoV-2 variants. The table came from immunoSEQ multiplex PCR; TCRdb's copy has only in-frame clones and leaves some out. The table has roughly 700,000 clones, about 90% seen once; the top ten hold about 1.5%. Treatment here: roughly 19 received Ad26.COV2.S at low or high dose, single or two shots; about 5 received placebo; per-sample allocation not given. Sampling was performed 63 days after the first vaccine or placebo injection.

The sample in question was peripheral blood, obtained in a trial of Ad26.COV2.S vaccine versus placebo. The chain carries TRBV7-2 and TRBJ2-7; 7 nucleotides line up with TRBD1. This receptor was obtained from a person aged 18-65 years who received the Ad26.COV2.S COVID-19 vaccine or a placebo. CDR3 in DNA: TGTGCCAGCAGATCGACAGGGTGGAACGAGCAGTACTTC. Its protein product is CASRSTGWNEQYF.